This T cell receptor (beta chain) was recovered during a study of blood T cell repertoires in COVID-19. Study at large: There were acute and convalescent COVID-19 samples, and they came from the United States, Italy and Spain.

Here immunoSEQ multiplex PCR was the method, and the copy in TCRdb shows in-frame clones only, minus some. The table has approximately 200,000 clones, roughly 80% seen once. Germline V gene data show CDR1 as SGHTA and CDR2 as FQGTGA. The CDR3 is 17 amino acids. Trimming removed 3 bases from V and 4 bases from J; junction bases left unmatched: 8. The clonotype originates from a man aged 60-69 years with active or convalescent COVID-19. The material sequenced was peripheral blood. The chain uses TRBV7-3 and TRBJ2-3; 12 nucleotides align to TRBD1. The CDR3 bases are TGTGCCAGCAGCTTGTCCGGGACAGGGGGCTTCGCAGATACGCAGTATTTT. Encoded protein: CASSLSGTGGFADTQYF.